The 27 T cell receptor beta chains in this list originate from one sample, sequenced in a study of Tregs in tolerant kidney transplant recipients. TCRdb's copy holds only in-frame clones and misses some; the assay was immunoSEQ multiplex PCR. Here the sample spans about 100,000 clones, 93% being singletons. Mixed chimerism was transient after nonmyeloablative marrow transplants from related graft donors. The specimen was CD4+ T cells from blood (PBMCs), collected 12 months after the transplant. These receptors were collected from a human patient who received a combined kidney and bone marrow transplant. The graft donor may have given rise to some T cells.

This sequence joins TRBV4-1 and TRBJ2-5; maybe TRBD1 (5 bases). The germline V gene has CDR1 MGHRA and CDR2 YSYEKL. The CDR3 extends over 16 amino acids. Trimming removed 0 bases at V and 5 bases at J, with 16 bases between. CDR3 in amino acids: CASSQDVRPGWETQYF. In nucleotides, the CDR3 is TGCGCCAGCAGCCAAGATGTTCGTCCAGGGTGGGAGACCCAGTACTTC.

Only a few counts were recorded for this clone. V and J are TRBV7-9 and TRBJ1-4, with 8 bases lining up with TRBD1. Germline V gene lookup returns CDR1 SEHNR and CDR2 FQNEAQ (reference sequence). The CDR3 sequence is 14 residues long. Trimming took 2 bases from V and 7 from J; bases not matched to a gene: 3. CDR3 in DNA: TGTGCCAGCAGCTTAAAACAGGGGGGTGAAAAACTGTTTTTT. It yields the protein CASSLKQGGEKLFF.

The V gene is TRBV5-5, the J gene TRBJ2-1, with unresolved D. The germline CDR1 and CDR2 sequences are SGHKS and YYEKEE (reference sequence). Trimming pared 3 bases from V and 1 base from J, leaving 8 bases between. The CDR3 runs 14 residues. The DNA for the CDR3 is TGTGCCAGCAGCTCCAAACTTTCCTACAATGAGCAGTTCTTC. Its protein is CASSSKLSYNEQFF.

CDR3 nucleotides: TGTGCCAGCAGCCGGACTAGCGGGATCGTCGCCTACGAGCAGTACTTC. Translated: CASSRTSGIVAYEQYF. The chain combines TRBV7-2 with TRBJ2-7; TRBD2 matches at 12 bases. The CDR3 is 16 amino acids. Germline V lookup: CDR1 SGHTA, CDR2 FQGNSA. Unmatched junction bases numbered 7, after V lost 5 bases and J lost 2 bases.

The rearrangement joins TRBV29-1 to TRBJ2-2; D possibly corresponds to TRBD1 (6 bases). Trimming stripped 6 bases from V and 0 bases from J, with 11 bases between. The CDR3 length is 14 residues. Germline V gives CDR1 SQVTM, CDR2 ANQGSEA. The CDR3 loop reads CSVSGEANTGELFF. As DNA, the CDR3 is TGCAGCGTGTCAGGGGAAGCGAACACCGGGGAGCTGTTTTTT.

The rearrangement links TRBV6-5 to TRBJ1-1, with 8 bases aligning to TRBD1. The CDR3 runs 14 residues. V shed 7 bases and J 9 bases; nucleotides not matched to a gene: 13. Germline V lookup: CDR1 MNHEY, CDR2 SVGAGI. For the CDR3, the DNA is TGTGCCAGCACTTCCTTAAACACAGGGGGGAAAGCTTTCTTT. It yields the protein CASTSLNTGGKAFF.

This chain connects TRBV5-6 to TRBJ2-1, with D unresolved. The CDR3 covers 17 residues. V lost 3 bases to trimming and J lost 5 bases, with 21 bases between them. Per germline, CDR1 SGHDT and CDR2 YYEEEE. CDR3 sequence reads: CASSSYGSNTYHNEQFF. The CDR3 DNA reads TGTGCCAGCAGCTCTTACGGGTCAAACACATACCACAATGAGCAGTTCTTC.

This rearrangement joins TRBV5-1 to TRBJ1-2; the D gene is possibly TRBD1 (5 bases). The CDR3 covers 14 residues. Looked up from germline, CDR1 is SGHRS and CDR2 is YFSETQ. The V end lost 4 bases, the J end lost 3 bases, and 13 bases lay between the germline ends. The CDR3 DNA is TGCGCCAGCAGCCCCGGAGGGGCAGACTATGGCTACACCTTC. Amino acids: CASSPGGADYGYTF.

The V call is TRBV6-6, the J call TRBJ2-2; TRBD2 agrees at 8 bases. The CDR3 covers 14 residues. The V gene's germline CDR1 is MNHNY and CDR2 SVGAGI (reference sequence). With V trimmed by 2 bases and J by 5 bases, 1 base remained unmatched. Here the CDR3 reads CASSYGTSTGELFF. CDR3 in DNA: TGTGCCAGCAGTTACGGGACTAGTACCGGGGAGCTGTTTTTT.

The genes are TRBV7-3 and TRBJ1-1; D uncertain. CDR1 is SGHTA, CDR2 FQGTGA, per germline. The V and J ends lost 2 bases and 1 base respectively, with 17 bases between them. CDR3 length: 17 amino acids. CDR3 coding DNA: TGTGCCAGCAGCTTATTCCCCCGGACGGAGGCGAACACTGAAGCTTTCTTT. Translated, it gives CASSLFPRTEANTEAFF.

The V gene is TRBV10-3, the J gene TRBJ2-3; 9 nucleotides agree with TRBD2. The CDR3 runs 18 residues. V trimming: 0 bases; J trimming: 1 base; junction bases outside the gene matches: 8. Germline V gene sequence: CDR1 ENHRY, CDR2 SYGVKD. The CDR3 reads CAISESFRAGGRTDTQYF. In DNA form, the CDR3 reads TGTGCCATCAGTGAGTCATTCAGAGCGGGAGGCCGCACAGATACGCAGTATTTT.

The gene calls are TRBV10-3 and TRBJ2-1; 10 bases line up with TRBD2. Trimming took 2 bases from V and 7 from J; bases not matched to a gene: 11. CDR1 and CDR2 from the germline V gene are ENHRY and SYGVKD. The CDR3 runs to 17 residues. CDR3 residues: CAISEMVAGGLRNEQFF. The CDR3 region has the DNA TGTGCCATCAGTGAGATGGTAGCGGGAGGTCTTAGGAATGAGCAGTTCTTC.

V gene TRBV7-2 combines with J gene TRBJ2-7, with 7 bases fitting TRBD2. V gave up 1 base and J gave up 4 bases; unmatched junction bases: 10. CDR3 size: 16 residues. Looked up from germline, CDR1 is SGHTA and CDR2 is FQGNSA. CDR3 protein: CASSLGGRGGGYEQYF. CDR3 DNA: TGTGCCAGCAGCTTAGGGGGGAGGGGTGGTGGGTACGAGCAGTACTTC.

The rearrangement uses TRBV6-1 and TRBJ1-2, with 7 bases that match TRBD1. The trim removed 7 bases at V and 2 bases at J, leaving 1 base unmatched. The CDR3 length is 12 residues. Germline V gives CDR1 MNHNS, CDR2 SASEGT. The CDR3 nucleotides are TGTGCCAGCATGACAGGGAACTATGGCTACACCTTC. Amino acid sequence: CASMTGNYGYTF.

This sequence joins TRBV4-1 and TRBJ2-1, with 15 bases fitting TRBD2. The CDR3 is 17 amino acids. The trim removed 10 bases at V and 8 bases at J, leaving 15 bases unmatched. CDR1 MGHRA and CDR2 YSYEKL come from the germline V gene. In nucleotides, the CDR3 is TGCGCCACCCTACCAAAACCGGGACTAGCGGGAGGTTATGAGCAGTTCTTC. It specifies CATLPKPGLAGGYEQFF.

This sequence joins TRBV2 and TRBJ1-4; D is uncertain. The CDR3 consists of 15 residues. The V end lost 6 bases, the J end lost 0 bases, and 11 bases lay between the germline ends. CDR1 is SNHLY and CDR2 is FYNNEI in the germline V gene. CDR3 amino acids: CASSVRGATNEKLFF. The CDR3 DNA is TGTGCCAGCAGCGTTAGAGGAGCAACTAATGAAAAACTGTTTTTT. Full variable domain (remainder filled in from reference TRBV2 and TRBJ1-4): EPEVTQTPSHQVTQMGQEVILRCVPISNHLYFYWYRQILGQKVEFLVSFYNNEISEKSEIFDDQFSVERPDGSNFTLKIRSTKLEDSAMYFCASSVRGATNEKLFFGSGTQLSVL.

The rearrangement uses TRBV18 and TRBJ2-1; a weak D match, TRBD2 (6 bases). The germline CDR1 and CDR2 sequences are KGHSH and LQKENI. The CDR3 covers 17 residues. With 3 bases removed from V and 7 bases from J, the gap between germline ends came to 22 bases. The CDR3 DNA sequence: TGTGCCAGCTCACCGATGGGGAGCTTGGCCCGGGAGAATGAGCAGTTCTTC. This translates into CASSPMGSLARENEQFF.

V usage is TRBV6-1 and J usage is TRBJ2-5, with D tentatively TRBD2 (6 bases). V was pared by 10 bases and J by 1 base, with 16 bases between. CDR1 is MNHNS, CDR2 SASEGT, per germline. The CDR3 runs 14 residues. The CDR3 nucleotides read TGTGCCACCAACGCGCCCGGGGGCCAAGAGACCCAGTACTTC. Its translation: CATNAPGGQETQYF.

The rearrangement joins TRBV9 to TRBJ2-1; TRBD2 aligns across 10 bases. Germline assignment: CDR1 SGDLS and CDR2 YYNGEE. Unmatched junction bases numbered 6, after V lost 1 base and J lost 8 bases. The CDR3 is made up of 15 amino acids. Here the CDR3 DNA reads TGTGCCAGCAGCGTACTTAGCGGGGGGTGGTATGAGCAGTTCTTC. Residues: CASSVLSGGWYEQFF. Using reference TRBV9 and TRBJ2-1 for the parts outside the CDR3, the full variable domain is DSGVTQTPKHLITATGQRVTLRCSPRSGDLSVYWYQQSLDQGLQFLIQYYNGEERAKGNILERFSAQQFPDLHSELNLSSLELGDSALYFCASSVLSGGWYEQFFGPGTRLTVL.

The chain has TRBV5-5 and TRBJ2-7; 7 bases agree with TRBD2. The junction had 3 bases not matched to a gene; V was cut back by 2 bases and J by 10 bases. The length of the CDR3 is 11 residues. Looked up from germline, CDR1 is SGHKS and CDR2 is YYEKEE (reference sequence). The DNA for the CDR3 is TGTGCCAGCAGCTTATCGGGACTACAGTACTTC. Its protein product is CASSLSGLQYF.

CDR3 protein: CAASRGGRFGELFF. For the CDR3, the DNA is TGTGCCGCCTCACGGGGGGGCCGTTTTGGGGAGCTGTTTTTT. This sequence joins TRBV15 and TRBJ2-2; TRBD2 aligns across 8 bases. CDR1 and CDR2 (germline): LNHNV, YYDKDF (reference sequence). Trimming cost V 11 bases and J 8 bases; bases outside gene matches: 13. CDR3 size: 14 residues.

The gene calls are TRBV4-2 and TRBJ2-7; 12 bases match TRBD2. In germline, CDR1 is LGHNA, CDR2 YNFKEQ. Losses at the gene ends were 1 base for V and 3 bases for J; bases not matched to a gene: 10. This CDR3 region has 18 residues. CDR3 loop: CASSQAASGRATLYEQYF. For the CDR3, the DNA is TGTGCCAGCAGCCAAGCGGCTAGCGGGAGGGCGACTCTCTACGAGCAGTACTTC.

This chain connects TRBV5-1 to TRBJ2-7; the D gene is possibly TRBD2 (6 bases). V was pared by 7 bases and J by 5 bases, with 22 bases between. This CDR3 region has 15 residues. Germline V gene data show CDR1 as SGHRS and CDR2 as YFSETQ. The CDR3 is CASGVLGLGYDEQYF. The CDR3 DNA sequence: TGCGCCAGCGGCGTTCTGGGACTGGGATATGACGAGCAGTACTTC.

The chain uses TRBV7-6 and TRBJ1-2; TRBD1 aligns across 8 bases. CDR1 SGHVS and CDR2 FNYEAQ come from the germline V gene. The CDR3 has 14 residues. The ends lost 1 base at V and 6 bases at J; junction bases unmatched: 4. As DNA, the CDR3 is TGTGCCAGCAGCTTAGGAGGACAGGGTGATGGCTACACCTTC. Its translation is CASSLGGQGDGYTF.

This chain joins TRBV7-9 and TRBJ2-1; 10 bases match TRBD2. The CDR3 covers 18 residues. In germline, CDR1 is SEHNR, CDR2 FQNEAQ (reference sequence). V dropped 5 bases and J dropped 6; count of bases not matched to a gene: 16. The CDR3 loop is CASSHRLAGLRGGNEQFF. The CDR3 region has the DNA TGTGCCAGCAGCCACAGACTAGCGGGTTTAAGGGGGGGCAATGAGCAGTTCTTC.

The gene calls are TRBV15 and TRBJ1-1; 7 bases agree with TRBD1. Germline lookup yields CDR1 LNHNV and CDR2 YYDKDF (reference sequence). The CDR3 runs 15 residues. The V and J ends lost 3 bases and 6 bases, in that order; junction bases with no gene match: 10. The CDR3 DNA reads as TGTGCCACCAGCAGTCGACAGGGAAGGTTCCCTGAAGCTTTCTTT. The encoded protein is CATSSRQGRFPEAFF.

J is TRBJ2-5 and V is TRBV5-1; 11 bases line up with TRBD2. V trimming: 4 bases; J trimming: 1 base; junction bases outside the gene matches: 6. Germline V gene data show CDR1 as SGHRS and CDR2 as YFSETQ. The CDR3 sequence is 16 residues long. The CDR3 nucleotides are TGCGCCAGCAGCCCCAGACTAGCGGGAAGCCAAGAGACCCAGTACTTC. It specifies CASSPRLAGSQETQYF.